This T cell receptor beta chain came from a study of monozygotic twins with inflammatory bowel disease. Samples each yielded cDNA through eight separate reactions. Each UMI, carrying a 6-nucleotide sample barcode, came from template switching. TCRdb re-called the 5' RACE reads; one entry per CDR3 protein, DNA not given. This sample contains some 130,000 distinct CDR3 sequences. For this clonotype: The target antigen is unknown.

Findings of the study overall: Lower sharing of clonotypes with other individuals was seen in IBD patients than in healthy twins. This was most marked in patients showing signs of disease activity.

This CDR3 is 14 amino acids long. Germline CDR1 MNHEY, CDR2 SVGEGT. The chain is built from TRBV6-2 or TRBV6-3 and TRBJ2-7; the TRBD1 assignment by TCRdb is unverifiable without DNA. Sequenced sample: blood. This clonotype originated in a human donor with ulcerative colitis or Crohn's disease, or a healthy co-twin of an affected twin (not recorded which). The CDR3 spells CASSYSPDSYEQYF.